This TCR beta chain was observed in a study of blood T cell repertoires in COVID-19. Across the study: Acute-phase and convalescent COVID-19 samples originated in the United States, Italy and Spain. Sources were T cells, B-cell-depleted T cells, or PBMCs; the material itself was cDNA or gDNA.

V was pared by 2 bases and J by 2 bases, with 1 base of the junction left unmatched. The CDR3 consists of 14 residues. Per germline, CDR1 GTSNPN and CDR2 SVGIG (reference sequence). As processed by the authors: Amplified reference gene primers provided the basis for estimating nucleated cell counts. Sequencing was performed with immunoSEQ multiplex PCR; in TCRdb, only in-frame clones are kept and a portion is missing. That table supplies the V and J calls and clone size; D and trimming were determined from the DNA. The table lists roughly 180,000 clones, 70% to 90% of them singletons. Seattle enrolled patients during active infection and tracked them longitudinally.

The rearrangement joins TRBV30 to TRBJ2-2; TRBD1 matches at 8 bases. The TCR was taken from a woman aged 50 to 65 with COVID-19, enrolled during active disease. The sample comprised peripheral blood. The CDR3 bases are TGTGCCTGGAGTACAGGGGGTAACACCGGGGAGCTGTTTTTT. Translated, it gives CAWSTGGNTGELFF.